The sequence of this T cell receptor beta chain was determined in a study of CD8 T cells in ankylosing spondylitis. The J segment lost 12 bases and the V segment lost 5 bases, leaving 15 bases of the junction unmatched. Germline V CDR1 and CDR2: DFQATT, SNEGSKA (reference sequence). This CDR3 has 15 amino acids. This clonotype was counted only a few times. MiXCR, run by TCRdb on the 5' RACE reads, gives a single entry per CDR3 protein. The profile shows roughly 280,000 distinct CDR3 sequences, around 20% of them singletons. V is TRBV20-1 and J is TRBJ1-4, with TRBD1 identical over 10 bases. The specimen sequenced was blood, either unsorted or a sorted T cell fraction (not recorded which). The TCR comes from a male donor with ankylosing spondylitis or in good health (not recorded which). Here the CDR3 reads CSAQSTGGLDTELFF. In DNA form, the CDR3 reads TGCAGTGCTCAATCGACAGGGGGCCTAGACACGGAACTGTTTTTT.